A single sample gave rise to the 17 T cell receptor beta chains below, sequenced in a study of low-dose radiotherapy and immunotherapy resistance in tumors (dated by TCRdb to the early 2020s). Sequencing used an Illumina HiSeq 2500. To make first-strand cDNA, Superscript III was used along with a set of TRAV- and TRBV-specific primers so that both the TCRalpha and TCRbeta chains were covered. A roughly 19-cycle PCR with Phusion amplified the TCRs, pairing a constant-region primer with the adapter that was attached to the V primers. The raw public data were reprocessed by TCRdb itself: fastp quality trimming at Q25, MiXCR clonotype calling, in-frame beta chains only. Identical CDR3 protein sequences are pooled into one entry, listed with their most common genes and DNA. The table for this sample lists some 82,000 distinct CDR3 sequences; under 20% of them were counted only once. The ten largest make up about 5.9% of the sample.

In light of the paper, this sample's time point label describes: before trial treatment. Sample: PBMCs, taken before treatment. The receptors originated from a male donor with prostate cancer.

This clonotype was recorded at least ten times. This chain uses TRBV20-1 with TRBJ2-5; 7 bases are a match to TRBD1. J gave up 1 base and V 6 bases, and 5 bases lay outside the gene matches. Germline-derived CDR1 and CDR2 are DFQATT and SNEGSKA (reference sequence). This CDR3 comprises 13 residues. CDR3 nucleotides: TGCAGTGCATACCGGGACAGCCAAGAGACCCAGTACTTC. This codes for CSAYRDSQETQYF.

This clonotype was seen many times. The genes are TRBV7-2 and TRBJ2-1; TRBD2 matches 9 bases. After removal of 5 bases from V and 3 bases from J, the junction contained 5 bases not matched to a gene. Per the germline V gene, CDR1 is SGHTA and CDR2 is FQGNSA. The CDR3 is made up of 15 amino acids. DNA for the CDR3: TGTGCCAGCAGCCTTAGCGGGGGCTACTACAATGAGCAGTTCTTC. This codes for CASSLSGGYYNEQFF.

This clonotype was counted at least ten times. The V and J genes are TRBV5-6 and TRBJ1-5; D unclear. Germline V gives CDR1 SGHDT, CDR2 YYEEEE. Trimming took 6 bases from V and 4 from J, leaving 17 bases between them. This CDR3 region has 15 residues. CDR3 bases: TGTGCCAGCACCATGTCCGTTGCCCGGAATCAGCCCCAGCATTTT. It translates to CASTMSVARNQPQHF.

In this sample, this clonotype turned up many times. The chain joins TRBV28 to TRBJ2-1, with D tentatively TRBD1 or TRBD2 (5 bases each). The CDR3 extends over 17 amino acids. The germline gives CDR1 MDHEN, CDR2 SYDVKM. Trimming stripped 5 bases from V and 4 bases from J, with 21 bases between. The CDR3 DNA reads TGTGCCAGCAGTCGAAGTTCAAGGGGAGTGAGGTACAATGAGCAGTTCTTC. Residues: CASSRSSRGVRYNEQFF. The full variable domain, its missing parts supplied by reference TRBV28 and TRBJ2-1, is DVKVTQSSRYLVKRTGEKVFLECVQDMDHENMFWYRQDPGLGLRLIYFSYDVKMKEKGDIPEGYSVSREKKERFSLILESASTNQTSMYLCASSRSSRGVRYNEQFFGPGTRLTVL.

This clonotype was observed at least ten times. This chain joins TRBV6-2 or TRBV6-3 and TRBJ1-5; 10 bases align to TRBD1. CDR1 and CDR2 (germline): MNHEY, SVGEGT. Germline trimming cut 6 bases from V and 0 bases from J; bases unmatched to any gene: 11. This CDR3 comprises 18 residues. This CDR3 reads CASSTDRGLHYSNQPQHF. CDR3 nucleotide sequence: TGTGCCAGCAGCACAGACAGGGGGCTACACTATAGCAATCAGCCCCAGCATTTT.

The chain combines TRBV28 with TRBJ1-1; no reliable D call. V was shortened by 7 bases and J by 4 bases, with 16 bases between the two germline ends. Germline V gives CDR1 MDHEN, CDR2 SYDVKM. The CDR3 covers 14 residues. The CDR3: CASTLLRTSTEAFF. CDR3 nucleotides: TGTGCCAGCACTCTTTTACGGACCAGCACTGAAGCTTTCTTT.

This clonotype showed up just once. A read error is the likely source, as a far larger clone sits one nucleotide away. The rearrangement joins TRBV13 to TRBJ2-7; D uncertain. Germline loops: CDR1 PRHDT, CDR2 FYEKMQ (reference sequence). The CDR3 has 12 amino acids. DNA for the CDR3: TGTGCCGGCAGTTCCGGTCCCTACGAGCAGTACTTC. This sequence encodes CAGSSGPYEQYF.

The rearrangement joins TRBV29-1 to TRBJ2-5; D unclear. The CDR3 extends over 13 amino acids. CDR1 is SQVTM, CDR2 ANQGSEA, per germline. Trimming took off 2 bases at V and 2 bases at J, with 9 bases between the two ends. As DNA, the CDR3 is TGCAGCGTTGAATCCGGTTGGCAAGAGACCCAGTACTTC. It translates to CSVESGWQETQYF.

As regards this clonotype: A read error is likely here: a far larger clone is one base away. The V gene is TRBV14, the J gene TRBJ2-5; 9 bases are shared with TRBD2. CDR3 length: 15 amino acids. Germline V gene data show CDR1 as SGHDN and CDR2 as FVKESK. The V and J ends lost 0 bases and 11 bases, in that order; junction bases with no gene match: 10. CDR3: CASSQDAGGRPGQYF. The CDR3 bases are TGTGCCAGCAGCCAAGACGCGGGAGGGCGGCCCGGGCAGTACTTC.

Ten or more counts support this clonotype. This chain joins TRBV24-1 and TRBJ2-3; 8 bases are shared with TRBD1. Germline assignment: CDR1 KGHDR and CDR2 SFDVKD. V shed 3 bases, J shed 6 bases, and the junction held 7 bases outside the gene matches. The CDR3 extends over 15 amino acids. The CDR3 nucleotides are TGTGCCACCAGTGATCACCGACAGGGGCGGGATACGCAGTATTTT. Encoded protein: CATSDHRQGRDTQYF.

This clonotype was counted ten times or more. The rearrangement joins TRBV11-3 to TRBJ2-7; 7 nucleotides agree with TRBD2. CDR1 is SGHNT and CDR2 is YENEEA in the germline V gene. V was clipped by 5 bases and J by 6 bases; unmatched bases: 13. CDR3 length: 15 amino acids. CDR3: CASSLGGREFSEQYF. The CDR3, as DNA: TGTGCCAGCAGCCTGGGCGGGAGAGAGTTCAGCGAGCAGTACTTC.

There are many counts of this clonotype. This chain connects TRBV5-1 to TRBJ2-7, with TRBD1 matching 9 bases. Trimming removed 0 bases from V and 1 base from J; junction bases left unmatched: 5. Looked up from germline, CDR1 is SGHRS and CDR2 is YFSETQ. This CDR3 has 16 residues. The CDR3 coding sequence is TGCGCCAGCAGCTTGGATGGGACAGGGCGTTCCTACGAGCAGTACTTC. Translated: CASSLDGTGRSYEQYF.

This clonotype was picked up many times. CDR3 in amino acids: CASSYSLVGRNTEAFF. CDR3 bases: TGTGCCAGCAGTTACTCGTTGGTCGGGAGGAACACTGAAGCTTTCTTT. This chain joins TRBV6-5 and TRBJ1-1; unclear D gene. Trimming cost V 0 bases and J 1 base, with 12 bases left between them. The CDR3 loop spans 16 amino acids. CDR1 is MNHEY, CDR2 SVGAGI, per germline.

This clonotype was seen many times. This chain connects TRBV25-1 to TRBJ2-3, with unresolved D. The germline gives CDR1 MGHDK, CDR2 SYGVNS. The V gene lost 1 base and the J gene lost 2 bases, with 10 bases spanning the gap. CDR3 size: 15 residues. Here the CDR3 DNA reads TGTGCCAGCAGTGAATCTACCGACCCCACAGATACGCAGTATTTT. Protein product: CASSESTDPTDTQYF.

This clonotype was found many times. V is TRBV3-1 and J is TRBJ1-5; D is unresolved. Between the trimmed V and J ends, which lost 2 bases and 3 bases, there was a span of 8 bases. Germline CDR1 and CDR2: LGHDT and YNNKEL (reference sequence). This CDR3 comprises 14 residues. CDR3 DNA sequence: TGTGCCAGCAGCCAACTCTATTCCAATCAGCCCCAGCATTTT. As protein: CASSQLYSNQPQHF.

The gene calls are TRBV12-3 or TRBV12-4 and TRBJ2-7; 11 positions match TRBD1. V shed 5 bases and J 3 bases; nucleotides not matched to a gene: 3. The CDR3 runs to 14 residues. CDR3 amino acids: CASSPGTGGYEQYF. CDR3 DNA sequence: TGTGCCAGCAGTCCGGGGACAGGGGGCTACGAGCAGTACTTC.

This clonotype has a count of ten or more. The chain joins TRBV6-2 or TRBV6-3 to TRBJ1-5; 9 bases match TRBD1. CDR3 size: 14 residues. Germline V CDR1 and CDR2: MNHEY, SVGEGT. V shed 5 bases and J 6 bases; nucleotides not matched to a gene: 5. The CDR3, as DNA: TGTGCCAGCAGTGGAACAGGGGGCCGTCAGCCCCAGCATTTT. Encoded protein: CASSGTGGRQPQHF.